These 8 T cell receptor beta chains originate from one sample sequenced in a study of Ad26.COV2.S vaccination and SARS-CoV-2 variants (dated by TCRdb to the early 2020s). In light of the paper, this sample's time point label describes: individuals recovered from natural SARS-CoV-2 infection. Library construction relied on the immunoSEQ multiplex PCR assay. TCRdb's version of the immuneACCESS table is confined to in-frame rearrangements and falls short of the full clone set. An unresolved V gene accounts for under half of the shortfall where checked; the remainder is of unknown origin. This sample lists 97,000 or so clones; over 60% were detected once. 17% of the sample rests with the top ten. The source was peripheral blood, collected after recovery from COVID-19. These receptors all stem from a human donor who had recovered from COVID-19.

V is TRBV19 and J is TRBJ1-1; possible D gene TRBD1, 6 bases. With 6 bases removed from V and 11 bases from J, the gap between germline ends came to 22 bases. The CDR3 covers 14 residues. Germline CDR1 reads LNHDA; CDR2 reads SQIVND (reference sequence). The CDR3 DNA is TGTGCCAGTAGCCCCCCGGGGGCGCAAAGCGGGGCTTTCTTT. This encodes CASSPPGAQSGAFF.

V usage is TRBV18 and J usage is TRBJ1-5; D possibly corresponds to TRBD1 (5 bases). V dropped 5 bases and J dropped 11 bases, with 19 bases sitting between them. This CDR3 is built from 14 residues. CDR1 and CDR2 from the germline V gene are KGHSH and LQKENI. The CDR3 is CASSEGLGYRTQHF. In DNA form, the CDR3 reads TGTGCCAGCTCAGAGGGATTAGGGTACAGGACCCAGCATTTT.

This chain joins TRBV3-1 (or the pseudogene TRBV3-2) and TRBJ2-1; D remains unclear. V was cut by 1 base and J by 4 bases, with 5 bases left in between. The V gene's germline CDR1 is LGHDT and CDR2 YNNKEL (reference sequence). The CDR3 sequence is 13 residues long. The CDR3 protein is CASSQARYNEQFF. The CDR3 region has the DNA TGTGCCAGCAGCCAAGCTAGATACAATGAGCAGTTCTTC.

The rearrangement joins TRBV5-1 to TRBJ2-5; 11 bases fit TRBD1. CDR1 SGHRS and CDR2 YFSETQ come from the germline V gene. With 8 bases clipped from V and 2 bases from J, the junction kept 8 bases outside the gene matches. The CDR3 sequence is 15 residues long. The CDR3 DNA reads TGCGCCAGTCAATCCGGACAGGGGGCGCAAGAGACCCAGTACTTC. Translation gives CASQSGQGAQETQYF. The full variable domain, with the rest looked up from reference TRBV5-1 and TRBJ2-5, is KAGVTQTPRYLIKTRGQQVTLSCSPISGHRSVSWYQQTPGQGLQFLFEYFSETQRNKGNFPGRFSGRQFSNSRSEMNVSTLELGDSALYLCASQSGQGAQETQYFGPGTRLLVL.

CDR3 nucleotides: TGTGCCACCGGAGAAAGGGGAAACACCGGGGAGCTGTTTTTT. It is translated as CATGERGNTGELFF. This chain connects TRBV24-1 to TRBJ2-2; D is perhaps TRBD1 (5 bases). CDR3 length equals 14 residues. The germline CDR1 and CDR2 sequences are KGHDR and SFDVKD. The V gene lost 9 bases and the J gene lost 2 bases, with 12 bases spanning the gap.

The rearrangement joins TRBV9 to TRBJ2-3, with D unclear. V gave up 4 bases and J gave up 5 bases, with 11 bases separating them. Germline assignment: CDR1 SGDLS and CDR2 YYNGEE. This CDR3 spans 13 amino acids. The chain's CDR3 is CASSFSPRDTQYF. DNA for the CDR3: TGTGCCAGCAGCTTTAGCCCCCGAGATACGCAGTATTTT.

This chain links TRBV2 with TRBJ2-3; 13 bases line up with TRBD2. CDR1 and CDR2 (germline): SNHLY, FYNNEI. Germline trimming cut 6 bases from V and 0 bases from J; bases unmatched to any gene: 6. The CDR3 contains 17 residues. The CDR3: CASRSLAGGPSTDTQYF. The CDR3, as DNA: TGTGCCAGCAGATCACTAGCGGGGGGGCCTAGCACAGATACGCAGTATTTT.

The CDR3 nucleotides read TGTGCCAGCAGCGAATTGGACACTGAAGCTTTCTTT. It specifies CASSELDTEAFF. The rearrangement joins TRBV28 to TRBJ1-1; D unclear. Germline V gives CDR1 MDHEN, CDR2 SYDVKM. The CDR3 extends over 12 amino acids. Trimming pared 6 bases from V and 3 bases from J, leaving 8 bases between.